This T cell receptor (beta chain) was retrieved from a study of blood T cells in healthy people across ages. Overall study context: Template switching captured about one barcoded beta molecule per two T cells. Overall study findings and caveats: Lack of knowledge of donor CMV status possibly confounded expanded clonotype changes.

It was with a sample-barcoded 5' primer and a J-beta primer mix that a second PCR of about 6 to 11 cycles was run. Each cDNA molecule was tagged by a template-switch adaptor with 12 random nucleotides. One entry per CDR3 protein results from TCRdb running MiXCR on the 5' RACE reads. The data show hundreds of thousands of distinct CDR3 sequences, about 42% seen once. Extraction yielded at least 6 micrograms of total RNA per sample. This clonotype was counted at least ten times. Its antigen is as yet unknown. This CDR3 region has 14 residues. Trimming removed 6 bases from V and 1 base from J, with 14 bases in between. Germline CDR1 SGHRS, CDR2 YFSETQ.

Sequencing used blood. The genes are TRBV5-1 and TRBJ2-7, with D perhaps matching TRBD2 (5 bases). The TCR sequence derives from a man between 60 and 75 years old in good health. CDR3 sequence: CASTPVGESYEQYF. CDR3 bases: TGCGCCAGCACTCCTGTCGGGGAATCCTACGAGCAGTACTTC. The full variable domain, its missing parts supplied by reference TRBV5-1 and TRBJ2-7, is KAGVTQTPRYLIKTRGQQVTLSCSPISGHRSVSWYQQTPGQGLQFLFEYFSETQRNKGNFPGRFSGRQFSNSRSEMNVSTLELGDSALYLCASTPVGESYEQYFGPGTRLTVT.